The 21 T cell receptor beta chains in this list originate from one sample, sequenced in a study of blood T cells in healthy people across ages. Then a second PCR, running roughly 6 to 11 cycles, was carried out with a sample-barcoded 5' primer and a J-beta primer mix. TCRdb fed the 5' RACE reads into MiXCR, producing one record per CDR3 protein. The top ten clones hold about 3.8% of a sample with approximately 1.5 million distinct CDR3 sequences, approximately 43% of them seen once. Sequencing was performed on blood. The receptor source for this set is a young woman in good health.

As DNA, the CDR3 is TGTGCCAGCAGTTATAGGGTGTCAGTAGGTGGCAATGAGCAGTTCTTC. Protein sequence: CASSYRVSVGGNEQFF. The chain couples TRBV6-6 to TRBJ2-1; D call uncertain. CDR3 length: 16 amino acids. CDR1 and CDR2 (germline): MNHNY, SVGAGI (reference sequence). Trimming left V 3 bases short and J 6 bases short, with 18 bases between.

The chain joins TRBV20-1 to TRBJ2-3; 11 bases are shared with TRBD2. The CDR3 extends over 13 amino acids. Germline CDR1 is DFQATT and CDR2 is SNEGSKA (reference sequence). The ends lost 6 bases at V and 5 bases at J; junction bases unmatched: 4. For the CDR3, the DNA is TGCAGTGCAGATGGACTAGCGGGAGATACGCAGTATTTT. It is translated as CSADGLAGDTQYF.

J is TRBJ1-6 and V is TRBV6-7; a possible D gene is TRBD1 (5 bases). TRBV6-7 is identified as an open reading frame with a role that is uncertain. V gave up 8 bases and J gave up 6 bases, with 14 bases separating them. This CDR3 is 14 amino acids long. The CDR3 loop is CASWPGRINSPLHF. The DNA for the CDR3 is TGTGCCAGCTGGCCGGGACGGATTAATTCACCCCTCCACTTT.

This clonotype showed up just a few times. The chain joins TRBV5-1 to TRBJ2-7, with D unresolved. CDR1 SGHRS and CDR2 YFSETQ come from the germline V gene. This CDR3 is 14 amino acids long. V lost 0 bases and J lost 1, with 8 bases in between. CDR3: CASSLEPDSYEQYF. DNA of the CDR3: TGCGCCAGCAGCTTGGAGCCGGATTCCTACGAGCAGTACTTC.

The CDR3: CASSPTPVDTQYF. The CDR3 coding sequence is TGTGCCAGCAGCCCAACCCCAGTCGATACGCAGTATTTT. The V gene is TRBV11-2, the J gene TRBJ2-3; no firm D call. The V gene's germline CDR1 is SGHAT and CDR2 FQNNGV. The CDR3 extends over 13 amino acids. Trimming stripped 5 bases from V and 6 bases from J, with 12 bases between. Supplemented by reference TRBV11-2 and TRBJ2-3, the full variable domain reads EAGVAQSPRYKIIEKRQSVAFWCNPISGHATLYWYQQILGQGPKLLIQFQNNGVVDDSQLPKDRFSAERLKGVDSTLKIQPAKLEDSAVYLCASSPTPVDTQYFGPGTRLTVL.

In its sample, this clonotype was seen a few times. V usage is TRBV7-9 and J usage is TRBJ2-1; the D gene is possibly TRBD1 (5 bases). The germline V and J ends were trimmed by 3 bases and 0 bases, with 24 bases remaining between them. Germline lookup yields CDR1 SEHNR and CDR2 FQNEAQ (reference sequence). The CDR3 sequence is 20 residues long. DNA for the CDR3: TGTGCCAGCAGCTTCATGATTGGGCGCAGGGCCTATCCCTCCTACAATGAGCAGTTCTTC. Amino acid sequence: CASSFMIGRRAYPSYNEQFF.

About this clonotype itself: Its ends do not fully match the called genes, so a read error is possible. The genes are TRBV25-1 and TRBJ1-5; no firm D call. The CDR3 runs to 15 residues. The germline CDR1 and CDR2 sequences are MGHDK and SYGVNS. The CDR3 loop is CAGSDGGLGNQPQHF. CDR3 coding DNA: TGTGCCGGCAGTGACGGCGGCCTTGGCAATCAGCCCCAGCATTTT.

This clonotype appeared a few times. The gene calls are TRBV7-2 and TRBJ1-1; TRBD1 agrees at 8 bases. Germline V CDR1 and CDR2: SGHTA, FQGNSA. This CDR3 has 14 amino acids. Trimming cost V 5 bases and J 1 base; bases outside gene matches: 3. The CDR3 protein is CASSADRANTEAFF. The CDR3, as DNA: TGTGCCAGCAGCGCGGACAGGGCGAACACTGAAGCTTTCTTT.

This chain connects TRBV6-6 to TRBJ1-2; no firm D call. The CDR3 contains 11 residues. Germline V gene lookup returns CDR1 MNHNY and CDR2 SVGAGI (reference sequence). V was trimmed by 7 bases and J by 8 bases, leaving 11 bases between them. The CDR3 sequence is CASMAGRGYTF. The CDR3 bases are TGTGCCAGCATGGCAGGAAGGGGCTACACCTTC.

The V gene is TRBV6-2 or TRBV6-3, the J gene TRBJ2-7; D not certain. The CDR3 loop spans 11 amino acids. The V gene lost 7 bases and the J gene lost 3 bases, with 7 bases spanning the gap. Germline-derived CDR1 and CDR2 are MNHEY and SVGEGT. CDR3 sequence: CASTWSYEQYF. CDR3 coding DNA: TGTGCCAGCACCTGGAGCTACGAGCAGTACTTC.

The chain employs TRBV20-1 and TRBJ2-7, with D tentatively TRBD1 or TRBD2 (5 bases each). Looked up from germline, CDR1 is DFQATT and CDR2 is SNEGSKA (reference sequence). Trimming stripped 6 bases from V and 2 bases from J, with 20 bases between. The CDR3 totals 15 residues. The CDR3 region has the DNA TGCAGTGCCCACGGGCGTGGGACGGTGACCTACGAGCAGTACTTC. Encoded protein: CSAHGRGTVTYEQYF.

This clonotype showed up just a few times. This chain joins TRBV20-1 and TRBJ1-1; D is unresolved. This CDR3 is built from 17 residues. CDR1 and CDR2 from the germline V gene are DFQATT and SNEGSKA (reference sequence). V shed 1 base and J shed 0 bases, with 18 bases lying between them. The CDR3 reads CSARGAGKTYLNTEAFF. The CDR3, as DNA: TGCAGTGCTAGAGGGGCAGGAAAAACCTACCTGAACACTGAAGCTTTCTTT.

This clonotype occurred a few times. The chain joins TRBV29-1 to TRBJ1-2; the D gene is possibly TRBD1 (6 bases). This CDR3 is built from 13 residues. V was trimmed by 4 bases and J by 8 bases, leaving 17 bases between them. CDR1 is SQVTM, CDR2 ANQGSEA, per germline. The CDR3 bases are TGCAGCGTTGTTCCCAGGGGCCCTCGGGGCTACACCTTC. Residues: CSVVPRGPRGYTF.

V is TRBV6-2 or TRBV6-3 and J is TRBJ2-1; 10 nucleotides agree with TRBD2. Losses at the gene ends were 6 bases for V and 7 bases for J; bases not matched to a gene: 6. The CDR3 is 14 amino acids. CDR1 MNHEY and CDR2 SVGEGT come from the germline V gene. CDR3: CASRPTSGSNEQFF. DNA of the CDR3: TGTGCCAGCAGGCCGACTAGCGGGTCGAATGAGCAGTTCTTC.

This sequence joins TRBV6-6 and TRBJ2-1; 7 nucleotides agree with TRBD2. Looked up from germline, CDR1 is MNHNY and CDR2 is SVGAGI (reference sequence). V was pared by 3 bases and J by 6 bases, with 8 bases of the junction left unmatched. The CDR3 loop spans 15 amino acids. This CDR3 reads CASSYQHTGGNEQFF. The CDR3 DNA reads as TGTGCCAGCAGTTATCAACATACGGGGGGCAATGAGCAGTTCTTC.

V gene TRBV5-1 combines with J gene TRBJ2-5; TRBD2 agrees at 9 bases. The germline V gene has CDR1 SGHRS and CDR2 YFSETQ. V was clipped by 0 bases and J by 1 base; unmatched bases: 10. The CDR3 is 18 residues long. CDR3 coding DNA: TGCGCCAGCAGCTTGGACCCGCTAGCGGGGATATCCCAAGAGACCCAGTACTTC. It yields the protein CASSLDPLAGISQETQYF.

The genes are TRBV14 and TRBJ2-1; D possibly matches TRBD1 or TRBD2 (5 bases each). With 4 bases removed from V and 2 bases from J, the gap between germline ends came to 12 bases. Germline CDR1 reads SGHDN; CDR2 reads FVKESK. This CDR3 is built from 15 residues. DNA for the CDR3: TGTGCCAGCAGCCGAGGGGCAAGTACCTACAATGAGCAGTTCTTC. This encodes CASSRGASTYNEQFF.

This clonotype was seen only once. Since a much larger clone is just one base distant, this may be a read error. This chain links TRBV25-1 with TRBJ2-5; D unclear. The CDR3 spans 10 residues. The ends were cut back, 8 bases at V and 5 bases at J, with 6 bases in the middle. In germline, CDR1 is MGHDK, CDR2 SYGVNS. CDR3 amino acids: CASERETQYF. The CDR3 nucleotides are TGTGCCAGCGAACGGGAGACCCAGTACTTC.

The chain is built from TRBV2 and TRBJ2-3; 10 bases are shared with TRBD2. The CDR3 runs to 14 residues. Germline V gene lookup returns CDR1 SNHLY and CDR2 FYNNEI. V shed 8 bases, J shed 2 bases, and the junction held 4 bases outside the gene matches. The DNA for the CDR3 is TGTGCCAGCCTAGCGGGAGTCAACACAGATACGCAGTATTTT. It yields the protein CASLAGVNTDTQYF.

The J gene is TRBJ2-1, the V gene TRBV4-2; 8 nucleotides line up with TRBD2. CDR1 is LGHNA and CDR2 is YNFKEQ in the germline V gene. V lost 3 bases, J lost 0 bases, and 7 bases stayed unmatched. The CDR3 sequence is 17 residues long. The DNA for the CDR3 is TGTGCCAGCAGCCACCTTAAGGGACTAGGCTCCTACAATGAGCAGTTCTTC. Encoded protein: CASSHLKGLGSYNEQFF.

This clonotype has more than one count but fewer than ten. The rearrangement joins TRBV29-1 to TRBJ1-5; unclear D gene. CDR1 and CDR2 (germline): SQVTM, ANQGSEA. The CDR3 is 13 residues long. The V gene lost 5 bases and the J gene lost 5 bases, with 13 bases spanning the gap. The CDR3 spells CSVLGGIDQPQHF. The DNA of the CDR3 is TGCAGCGTTCTCGGCGGGATAGATCAGCCCCAGCATTTT.